This T cell receptor (beta chain) was captured by sequencing in a study of T cell responses to AZD1222 COVID-19 vaccine. Findings and limits, study-wide: Repertoire sampling was restricted to post-peak T cell response timepoints. Recipients of two AZD1222 doses showed rising Spike-specific TCR breadth and depth. Mostly white British, mostly female donors; authors suggested clonal diversity may be underestimated. Dominant at 160-218 and 743-854, vaccine-associated CD4 TCRs also spanned spike.

CDR1 MNHEY and CDR2 SMNVEV come from the germline V gene (reference sequence). V was pared by 4 bases and J by 2 bases, with 3 bases between. The CDR3 spans 13 residues. Notes on this clone: Its antigen is unidentified.

Measured with immunoSEQ multiplex PCR; TCRdb has only the in-frame clones, and not every one. The sample holds about 67,000 clones, 84% seen once. This chain uses TRBV27 with TRBJ1-6; D is unclear. The material was peripheral blood, obtained on day 0 of AZD1222 vaccination. The receptor's source is an adult in good health. CDR3 amino acids: CASSSTYNSPLHF. The CDR3 bases are TGTGCCAGCAGTTCCACCTATAATTCACCCCTCCACTTT.